This TCR beta chain was identified in a study of cytomegalovirus exposure and HLA in healthy donors. A multiplex PCR was run with 60 Vbeta primers and 13 Jbeta primers. This table comes from immunoSEQ multiplex PCR, and its TCRdb copy is limited to in-frame clones, with some not included. This table has some 170,000 clones, roughly four fifths appearing once. This CDR3 region has 14 residues. The V and J ends lost 3 bases and 3 bases respectively, with 10 bases between them. Germline-derived CDR1 and CDR2 are SNHLY and FYNNEI. The sequencing input was PBMCs. The chain combines TRBV2 with TRBJ2-3; D gene uncertain. This clonotype originated in a man aged 60 to 69 in good health and CMV-seronegative. CDR3 DNA: TGTGCCAGCAGTGACGAGGCTTCGACAGATACGCAGTATTTT. Amino acid sequence: CASSDEASTDTQYF.